Below are 18 T cell receptor beta chains sequenced from a single sample in a study of T cell changes during pregnancy in multiple sclerosis. Sequencing used immunoSEQ multiplex PCR; TCRdb keeps in-frame clones, though not all of them. The table includes some 99,000 clones, roughly nine tenths detected once. Sample: peripheral blood, taken after pregnancy. The origin of the receptors is a female donor in good health, enrolled as a control in a pregnancy study.

This chain links TRBV27 with TRBJ1-5; TRBD1 might be the D (5 bases). The V end lost 1 base, the J end lost 7 bases, and 8 bases lay between the germline ends. The CDR3 contains 13 residues. Per germline, CDR1 MNHEY and CDR2 SMNVEV (reference sequence). In DNA form, the CDR3 reads TGTGCCAGCAGTTTATGGCCAGGGCAGCCCCAGCATTTT. Translation gives CASSLWPGQPQHF.

This clone was picked up one time. The chain combines TRBV6-5 with TRBJ1-2; D is perhaps TRBD1 (6 bases). V was trimmed by 6 bases and J by 0 bases, leaving 11 bases between them. This CDR3 is 14 amino acids long. The germline CDR1 and CDR2 sequences are MNHEY and SVGAGI. CDR3 loop: CASSPDRANYGYTF. The DNA for the CDR3 is TGTGCCAGCAGCCCGGACAGAGCTAACTATGGCTACACCTTC.

This CDR3 reads CASHLGGTSTDTQYF. The CDR3 nucleotides are TGTGCCAGTCACCTCGGGGGGACTAGCACAGATACGCAGTATTTT. V usage is TRBV19 and J usage is TRBJ2-3; 7 bases agree with TRBD2. The ends lost 8 bases at V and 0 bases at J; junction bases unmatched: 8. CDR3 length equals 15 residues. CDR1 LNHDA and CDR2 SQIVND come from the germline V gene (reference sequence). Full variable domain (rest looked up from reference TRBV19 and TRBJ2-3): DGGITQSPKYLFRKEGQNVTLSCEQNLNHDAMYWYRQDPGQGLRLIYYSQIVNDFQKGDIAEGYSVSREKKESFPLTVTSAQKNPTAFYLCASHLGGTSTDTQYFGPGTRLTVL.

This sequence joins TRBV30 and TRBJ1-6; TRBD1 might be the D (6 bases). V was shortened by 4 bases and J by 6 bases, with 16 bases between the two germline ends. The CDR3 consists of 15 residues. Germline V gene lookup returns CDR1 GTSNPN and CDR2 SVGIG (reference sequence). Here the CDR3 reads CAWTPRGSSNSPLHF. As DNA, the CDR3 is TGTGCCTGGACCCCTAGGGGGAGCTCTAATTCACCCCTCCACTTT.

This chain uses TRBV30 with TRBJ1-6, with D perhaps TRBD1 (5 bases). V dropped 0 bases and J dropped 10 bases, with 16 bases sitting between them. The CDR3 has 15 amino acids. Germline V gives CDR1 GTSNPN, CDR2 SVGIG (reference sequence). CDR3 in amino acids: CAWSVLLGGGSPLHF. For the CDR3, the DNA is TGTGCCTGGAGTGTACTGCTCGGGGGTGGCTCACCCCTCCACTTT. Full variable domain (missing parts from reference TRBV30 and TRBJ1-6): SQTIHQWPATLVQPVGSPLSLECTVEGTSNPNLYWYRQAAGRGLQLLFYSVGIGQISSEVPQNLSASRPQDRQFILSSKKLLLSDSGFYLCAWSVLLGGGSPLHFGNGTRLTVT.

The chain couples TRBV5-4 to TRBJ2-5; possible D gene TRBD2, 5 bases. This CDR3 contains 15 residues. Germline V gene sequence: CDR1 SGHNT, CDR2 YYREEE (reference sequence). The V end lost 1 base, the J end lost 5 bases, and 15 bases lay between the germline ends. CDR3 region: CASSLMDLSGETQYF. DNA of the CDR3: TGTGCCAGCAGCTTGATGGATCTCTCGGGGGAGACCCAGTACTTC.

This chain joins TRBV6-5 and TRBJ2-7, with 9 bases identical to TRBD2. This CDR3 is built from 13 residues. Per germline, CDR1 MNHEY and CDR2 SVGAGI. V shed 5 bases, J shed 4 bases, and the junction held 3 bases outside the gene matches. CDR3 residues: CASSGLAGYEQYF. The DNA for the CDR3 is TGTGCCAGCAGTGGGCTAGCGGGATACGAGCAGTACTTC.

The chain couples TRBV6-5 to TRBJ1-1; a possible D gene is TRBD1 (5 bases). This CDR3 has 12 residues. Per germline, CDR1 MNHEY and CDR2 SVGAGI. V was pared by 6 bases and J by 7 bases, with 12 bases between. CDR3 sequence: CASSTQGDEAFF. The CDR3 DNA follows: TGTGCCAGCAGCACCCAGGGTGATGAAGCTTTCTTT.

The chain is built from TRBV5-6 and TRBJ2-3; TRBD2 aligns across 12 bases. The trim removed 1 base at V and 0 bases at J, leaving 9 bases unmatched. Per the germline V gene, CDR1 is SGHDT and CDR2 is YYEEEE. The CDR3 has 19 amino acids. This CDR3 is CASSLRLTSGGLSTDTQYF. The CDR3 nucleotides read TGTGCCAGCAGCTTGAGGTTGACTAGCGGGGGACTGAGCACAGATACGCAGTATTTT.

CDR3 sequence (DNA): TGTGCCAGCAGTGGACCCGGGACTAGCGGGGGGAACACAGATACGCAGTATTTT. Its protein is CASSGPGTSGGNTDTQYF. This chain connects TRBV2 to TRBJ2-3, with 15 bases fitting TRBD2. V shed 4 bases, J shed 2 bases, and the junction held 7 bases outside the gene matches. The CDR3 consists of 18 residues. Germline values: CDR1 SNHLY, CDR2 FYNNEI.

The chain uses TRBV5-1 and TRBJ2-5; a possible D gene is TRBD2 (6 bases). There are 15 residues in the CDR3. Germline CDR1 and CDR2: SGHRS and YFSETQ. V dropped 3 bases and J dropped 1 base, with 13 bases sitting between them. CDR3 amino acids: CASSSPLASQETQYF. The CDR3 DNA sequence: TGCGCCAGCAGCTCGCCCCTAGCGTCCCAAGAGACCCAGTACTTC. Filled out from reference TRBV5-1 and TRBJ2-5, the complete variable domain reads KAGVTQTPRYLIKTRGQQVTLSCSPISGHRSVSWYQQTPGQGLQFLFEYFSETQRNKGNFPGRFSGRQFSNSRSEMNVSTLELGDSALYLCASSSPLASQETQYFGPGTRLLVL.

V is TRBV27 and J is TRBJ1-3; possible D gene TRBD1, 5 bases. Germline V gene data show CDR1 as MNHEY and CDR2 as SMNVEV (reference sequence). The CDR3 totals 14 residues. V was trimmed by 2 bases and J by 4 bases, leaving 9 bases between them. CDR3 residues: CASSLGGGGNTIYF. In nucleotides, the CDR3 is TGTGCCAGCAGTTTAGGGGGAGGCGGAAACACCATATATTTT.

V is TRBV6-5 and J is TRBJ2-7, with 8 bases aligning to TRBD2. The CDR3 runs 15 residues. Germline CDR1 MNHEY, CDR2 SVGAGI. The ends lost 0 bases at V and 4 bases at J; junction bases unmatched: 5. DNA of the CDR3: TGTGCCAGCAGTTACTCGATAAGCGGGAGTTACGAGCAGTACTTC. Translation: CASSYSISGSYEQYF.

The chain joins TRBV11-3 to TRBJ1-1; D possibly corresponds to TRBD1 (6 bases). The CDR3 has 13 amino acids. V gave up 1 base and J gave up 9 bases, with 12 bases separating them. Germline V gives CDR1 SGHNT, CDR2 YENEEA. CDR3 in DNA: TGTGCCAGCAGCTTAGGAAAACAGGGAAAAGCTTTCTTT. This encodes CASSLGKQGKAFF. Drawing the rest from reference TRBV11-3 and TRBJ1-1, the complete variable domain is EAGVVQSPRYKIIEKKQPVAFWCNPISGHNTLYWYLQNLGQGPELLIRYENEEAVDDSQLPKDRFSAERLKGVDSTLKIQPAELGDSAVYLCASSLGKQGKAFFGQGTRLTVV.

The genes are TRBV5-4 and TRBJ2-7; 15 bases match TRBD2. V was pared by 3 bases and J by 5 bases, with 6 bases of the junction left unmatched. The CDR3 length is 16 residues. Germline CDR1 and CDR2: SGHNT and YYREEE (reference sequence). The CDR3 loop reads CASSYGLAGGRNEQYF. As DNA, the CDR3 is TGTGCCAGCAGCTACGGACTAGCGGGGGGGCGTAACGAGCAGTACTTC.

The gene calls are TRBV19 and TRBJ1-2; D call uncertain. Trimming cost V 0 bases and J 8 bases, with 10 bases left between them. The CDR3 totals 13 residues. Per the germline V gene, CDR1 is LNHDA and CDR2 is SQIVND (reference sequence). The CDR3 DNA reads as TGTGCCAGTAGTATAGATCTAGAAGCGGGCTACACCTTC. It yields the protein CASSIDLEAGYTF.

The rearrangement uses TRBV9 and TRBJ2-7, with D perhaps matching TRBD2 (5 bases). This CDR3 contains 15 residues. Trimming stripped 0 bases from V and 3 bases from J, with 13 bases between. Germline CDR1 and CDR2: SGDLS and YYNGEE. CDR3 bases: TGTGCCAGCAGCGTAGACAGCGGACCCCTCTACGAGCAGTACTTC. Amino acid sequence: CASSVDSGPLYEQYF.

The V and J genes are TRBV5-1 and TRBJ2-1; D unclear. This CDR3 comprises 16 residues. V was cut by 0 bases and J by 8 bases, with 18 bases left in between. Germline values: CDR1 SGHRS, CDR2 YFSETQ. CDR3 coding DNA: TGCGCCAGCAGCTTGGTTGTAGCTCCGAGATTGGATGAGCAGTTCTTC. Translating gives CASSLVVAPRLDEQFF.